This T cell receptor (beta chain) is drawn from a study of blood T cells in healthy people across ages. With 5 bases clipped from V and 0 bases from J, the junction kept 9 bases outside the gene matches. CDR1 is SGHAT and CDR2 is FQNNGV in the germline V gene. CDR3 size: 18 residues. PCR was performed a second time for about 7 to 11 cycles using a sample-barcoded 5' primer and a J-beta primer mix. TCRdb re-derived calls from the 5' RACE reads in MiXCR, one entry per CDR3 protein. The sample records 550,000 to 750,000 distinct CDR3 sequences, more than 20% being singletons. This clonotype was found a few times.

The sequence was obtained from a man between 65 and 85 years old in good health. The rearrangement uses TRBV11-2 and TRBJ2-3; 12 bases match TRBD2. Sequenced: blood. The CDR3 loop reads CASSPRTSGAVSTDTQYF. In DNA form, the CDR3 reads TGTGCCAGCAGCCCGAGGACTAGCGGGGCCGTAAGCACAGATACGCAGTATTTT.